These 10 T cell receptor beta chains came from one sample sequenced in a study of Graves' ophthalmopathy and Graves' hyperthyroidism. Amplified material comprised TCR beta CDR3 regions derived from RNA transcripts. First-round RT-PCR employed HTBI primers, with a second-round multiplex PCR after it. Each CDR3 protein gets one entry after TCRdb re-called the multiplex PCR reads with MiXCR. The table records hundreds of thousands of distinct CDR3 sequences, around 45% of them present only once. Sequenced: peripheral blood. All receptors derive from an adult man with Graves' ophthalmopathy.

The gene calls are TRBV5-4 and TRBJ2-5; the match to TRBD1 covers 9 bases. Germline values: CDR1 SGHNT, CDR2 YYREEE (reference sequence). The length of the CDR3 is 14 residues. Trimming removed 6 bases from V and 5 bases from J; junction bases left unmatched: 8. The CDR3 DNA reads TGTGCCAGCAACGTACAGGGGGCGTATGAGACCCAGTACTTC. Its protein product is CASNVQGAYETQYF.

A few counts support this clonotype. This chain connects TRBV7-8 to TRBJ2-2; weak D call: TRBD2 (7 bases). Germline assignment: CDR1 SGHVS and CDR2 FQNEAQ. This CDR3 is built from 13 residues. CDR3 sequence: CGGASGNTGELFF. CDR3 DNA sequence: TGTGGGGGGGCTAGCGGTAACACCGGGGAGCTGTTTTTT. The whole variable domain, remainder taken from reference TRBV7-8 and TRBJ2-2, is GAGVSQSPRYKVAKRGQDVALRCDPISGHVSLFWYQQALGQGPEFLTYFQNEAQLDKSGLPSDRFFAERPEGSVSTLKIQRTQQEDSAVYLCGGASGNTGELFFGEGSRLTVL.

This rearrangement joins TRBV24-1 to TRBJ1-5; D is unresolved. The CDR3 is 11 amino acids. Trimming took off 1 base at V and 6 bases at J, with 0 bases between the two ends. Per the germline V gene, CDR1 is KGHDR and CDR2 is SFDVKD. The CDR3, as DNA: TGTGCCACCAGTGATTTTCAGCCCCAGCATTTT. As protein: CATSDFQPQHF.

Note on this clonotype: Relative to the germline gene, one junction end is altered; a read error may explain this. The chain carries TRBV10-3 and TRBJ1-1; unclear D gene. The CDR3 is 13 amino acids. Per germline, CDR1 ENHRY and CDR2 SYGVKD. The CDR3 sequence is CASSEILHTEAFF. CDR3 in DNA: TGTGCCAGCAGTGAAATACTACACACTGAAGCTTTCTTT.

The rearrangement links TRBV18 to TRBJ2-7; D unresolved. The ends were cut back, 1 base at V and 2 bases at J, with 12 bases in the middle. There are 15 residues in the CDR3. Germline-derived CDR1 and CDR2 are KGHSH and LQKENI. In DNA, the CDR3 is TGTGCCAGCTCACCACGTGGCGCCCCGGCCTACGAGCAGTACTTC. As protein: CASSPRGAPAYEQYF.

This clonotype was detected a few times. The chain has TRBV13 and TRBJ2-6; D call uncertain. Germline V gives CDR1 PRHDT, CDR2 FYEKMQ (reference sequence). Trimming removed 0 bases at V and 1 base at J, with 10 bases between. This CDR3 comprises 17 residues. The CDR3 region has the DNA TGTGCCAGCAGCTTAGGGTATAGGGAATCTGGGGCCAACGTCCTGACTTTC. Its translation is CASSLGYRESGANVLTF.

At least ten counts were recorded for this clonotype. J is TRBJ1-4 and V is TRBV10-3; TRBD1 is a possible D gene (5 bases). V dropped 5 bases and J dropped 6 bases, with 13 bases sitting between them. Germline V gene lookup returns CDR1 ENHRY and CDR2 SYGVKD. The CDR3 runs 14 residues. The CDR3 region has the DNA TGTGCCATCAGTTCGCCAGGGCTGGATGAAAAACTGTTTTTT. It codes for CAISSPGLDEKLFF.

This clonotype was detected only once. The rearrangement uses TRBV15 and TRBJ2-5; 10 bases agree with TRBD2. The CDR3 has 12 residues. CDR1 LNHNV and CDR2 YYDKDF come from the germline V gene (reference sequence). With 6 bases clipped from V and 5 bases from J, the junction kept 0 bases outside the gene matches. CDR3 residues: CATRAGGETQYF. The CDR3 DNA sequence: TGTGCCACCAGAGCGGGAGGGGAGACCCAGTACTTC.

CDR3 coding DNA: TGTGCCAGCAGCGGGACAGGGGTATCGCGCGAGCAGTACTTC. Encoded protein: CASSGTGVSREQYF. The rearrangement joins TRBV9 to TRBJ2-7, with TRBD1 identical over 9 bases. This CDR3 contains 14 residues. J was trimmed by 6 bases and V by 3 bases; bases with no gene match: 7. Germline V gives CDR1 SGDLS, CDR2 YYNGEE.

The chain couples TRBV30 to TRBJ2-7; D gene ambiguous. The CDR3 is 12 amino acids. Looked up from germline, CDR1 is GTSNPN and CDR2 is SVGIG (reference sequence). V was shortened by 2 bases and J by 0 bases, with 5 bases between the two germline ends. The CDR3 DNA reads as TGTGCCTGGAGTACTGCCTCCTACGAGCAGTACTTC. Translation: CAWSTASYEQYF.